Listed here are 29 T cell receptor beta chains from one sample, sequenced in a study of spatial heterogeneity in lung cancer (dated by TCRdb to about 2019). The library came from 5' RACE. Sequenced on a NextSeq 500. TCRdb reworked the public reads: Q25 trimming with fastp, MiXCR clone assembly, productive beta chains retained. Each CDR3 protein gets just one entry, which takes the most common genes and DNA from the rows behind it. The sample table holds about 17,000 distinct CDR3 sequences, of which around a fifth were seen once. The ten largest account for around 15% of the sample. Read against the paper, the sample's time point label means: sample taken at primary tumor resection. Whole RNA extracted from tumor and nontumor lung tissue, or from cryopreserved PBMC samples, was used for TCR sequencing without cell sorting. The sequences come from PBMCs, collected at surgery. The receptor set was obtained from a male donor with early-stage non-small cell lung cancer.

This clonotype has at least ten counts. V is TRBV11-2 and J is TRBJ1-2, with D uncertain. The CDR3 contains 15 residues. The V and J ends lost 5 bases and 5 bases respectively, with 18 bases between them. Germline values: CDR1 SGHAT, CDR2 FQNNGV. CDR3 sequence: CASSLVVRPAYGYTF. CDR3 nucleotides: TGTGCCAGCAGCCTGGTGGTTAGGCCTGCTTATGGCTACACCTTC.

At least ten counts were recorded for this clonotype. This rearrangement joins TRBV7-9 to TRBJ2-1, with TRBD1 identical over 7 bases. Germline CDR1 is SEHNR and CDR2 is FQNEAQ (reference sequence). The V and J ends lost 5 bases and 10 bases, in that order; junction bases with no gene match: 14. The CDR3 spans 15 residues. The CDR3, as DNA: TGTGCCAGCAGCCCCCCAGGGGGAGACTACCACGAGCAGTTCTTC. Its translation: CASSPPGGDYHEQFF.

This sequence joins TRBV19 and TRBJ2-6; no clear D. The CDR3 runs to 14 residues. V was cut by 2 bases and J by 2 bases, with 4 bases left in between. From germline, CDR1 is LNHDA and CDR2 SQIVND (reference sequence). The CDR3 DNA is TGTGCCAGTAGTATAAGTACTGGGGCCAACGTCCTGACTTTC. Its protein is CASSISTGANVLTF.

This clonotype has ten or more counts. CDR3 amino acids: CASSARQGDTGELFF. In nucleotides, the CDR3 is TGTGCCAGCAGTGCCCGGCAGGGTGACACCGGGGAGCTGTTTTTT. This sequence joins TRBV2 and TRBJ2-2; D is perhaps TRBD1 (5 bases). The germline V gene encodes CDR1 SNHLY and CDR2 FYNNEI. V lost 4 bases to trimming and J lost 3 bases, with 12 bases between them. The length of the CDR3 is 15 residues.

This clonotype came up many times. V is TRBV5-6 and J is TRBJ1-5, with 7 bases matching TRBD1. Germline CDR1 reads SGHDT; CDR2 reads YYEEEE. The CDR3 loop spans 13 amino acids. V lost 3 bases to trimming and J lost 10 bases; unmatched junction nucleotides: 7. CDR3 bases: TGTGCCAGCAGCTCGTACAGGGGTGGACCCCAGCATTTT. Protein sequence: CASSSYRGGPQHF.

This clonotype has just a few counts. The gene calls are TRBV3-2 and TRBJ2-3; TRBD2, the table's D call, lacks a check against the DNA. TRBV3-2 is a documented pseudogene. This CDR3 region has 17 residues. The CDR3 loop is CASSQVETSGGVGTQYF. CDR3 bases: TGTGCCAGCAGCCAAGTAGAGACTAGCGGGGGGGTTGGTACGCAGTATTTT.

This clonotype showed up many times. The chain is built from TRBV29-1 and TRBJ2-7, with 9 bases identical to TRBD2. The V gene's germline CDR1 is SQVTM and CDR2 ANQGSEA. CDR3 size: 15 residues. V gave up 0 bases and J gave up 0 bases; unmatched junction bases: 3. CDR3 amino acids: CSVEEDSGGSYEQYF. CDR3 nucleotide sequence: TGCAGCGTTGAAGAAGATAGCGGGGGCTCCTACGAGCAGTACTTC.

The chain links TRBV9 to TRBJ2-3, with 14 nucleotides matching TRBD2. Germline V CDR1 and CDR2: SGDLS, YYNGEE. The V gene end was trimmed by 4 bases and the J gene end by 1 base; junction bases not matched to a gene: 8. CDR3 length equals 18 residues. Written as DNA, the CDR3 is TGTGCCAGCAGCCCGCGACTAGCGGGGGGGCTTGGCACAGATACGCAGTATTTT. This translates into CASSPRLAGGLGTDTQYF.

The rearrangement uses TRBV27 and TRBJ2-4, with 10 positions matching TRBD1. V gave up 6 bases and J gave up 6 bases; unmatched junction bases: 2. The germline V gene encodes CDR1 MNHEY and CDR2 SMNVEV (reference sequence). The CDR3 contains 13 residues. The CDR3 region has the DNA TGTGCCAGCAGGACAGGGGGCGCAAACATTCAGTACTTC. Its protein is CASRTGGANIQYF.

The V and J genes are TRBV9 and TRBJ1-2, with TRBD1 identical over 9 bases. Germline V gives CDR1 SGDLS, CDR2 YYNGEE. The CDR3 consists of 15 residues. V lost 0 bases and J lost 6; bases outside the gene matches: 6. This CDR3 is CASSVAGQGWDGYTF. The CDR3 DNA sequence: TGTGCCAGCAGCGTAGCTGGACAGGGGTGGGATGGCTACACCTTC.

This clonotype was counted at least ten times. At one of its ends the junction is not consistent with the germline gene, which may arise from a read error. The chain joins TRBV6-1 to TRBJ1-6; D unresolved. This CDR3 region has 13 residues. The germline V gene has CDR1 MNHNS and CDR2 SASEGT. For the CDR3, the DNA is TGTGCCAGCAGTGGGAATTCAATTCCCCCGGGATACTTT. Translating it yields CASSGNSIPPGYF.

The V call is TRBV20-1, the J call TRBJ1-2; D is possibly TRBD1 (5 bases). This CDR3 has 11 residues. V was shortened by 3 bases and J by 7 bases, with 9 bases between the two germline ends. From germline, CDR1 is DFQATT and CDR2 SNEGSKA (reference sequence). This CDR3 reads CSASKGLGYTF. The DNA of the CDR3 is TGCAGTGCTAGTAAGGGACTTGGCTACACCTTC.

The chain couples TRBV10-3 to TRBJ2-7; D possibly corresponds to TRBD1 (5 bases). Per the germline V gene, CDR1 is ENHRY and CDR2 is SYGVKD. The ends were cut back, 6 bases at V and 3 bases at J, with 12 bases in the middle. The CDR3 consists of 13 residues. CDR3 nucleotides: TGTGCCATCAGCGAAAAGGACAACTACGAGCAGTACTTC. It is translated as CAISEKDNYEQYF.

Regarding this clonotype: This may arise from a read error, as a much more abundant clone is one base away. The V gene is TRBV7-2, the J gene TRBJ2-3; the D gene is possibly TRBD2 (6 bases). CDR3 size: 16 residues. Germline CDR1 SGHTA, CDR2 FQGNSA. Here the CDR3 reads CASSLVVWQSGDMQYF. The CDR3 DNA reads as TGTGCCAGCAGCTTAGTGGTCTGGCAGTCGGGAGATATGCAGTATTTT.

The chain uses TRBV9 and TRBJ2-2; 8 positions match TRBD1. This CDR3 has 17 amino acids. Germline V gene data show CDR1 as SGDLS and CDR2 as YYNGEE. Trimming took 4 bases from V and 0 from J; bases not matched to a gene: 8. For the CDR3, the DNA is TGTGCCAGCAGCCCGTCGGACAGGGCCGCGAACACCGGGGAGCTGTTTTTT. It codes for CASSPSDRAANTGELFF.

CDR3 sequence: CASSLYLSGGANEQFF. CDR3 nucleotides: TGTGCCAGCAGTTTATATCTAAGCGGGGGGGCCAATGAGCAGTTCTTC. The V gene is TRBV27, the J gene TRBJ2-1; 10 nucleotides align to TRBD2. Germline V gene data show CDR1 as MNHEY and CDR2 as SMNVEV (reference sequence). This CDR3 contains 16 residues. Unmatched junction bases numbered 6, after V lost 1 base and J lost 6 bases.

Of note for this clonotype: A much larger clone sits a single nucleotide away, making a read error possible. The chain has TRBV7-9 and TRBJ2-2; D remains unclear. V was shortened by 3 bases and J by 3 bases, with 2 bases between the two germline ends. The germline V gene encodes CDR1 SEHNR and CDR2 FQNEAQ (reference sequence). The CDR3 loop spans 12 amino acids. CDR3: CASSFYTGELFF. DNA for the CDR3: TGTGCCAGCAGCTTCTACACCGGGGAGCTGTTTTTT.

This chain links TRBV3-1 with TRBJ2-2, with a possible D match to TRBD2 (5 bases). Germline V CDR1 and CDR2: LGHDT, YNNKEL (reference sequence). The germline V and J ends were trimmed by 1 base and 5 bases, with 5 bases remaining between them. The CDR3 runs 13 residues. CDR3 sequence reads: CASSQGETGELFF. The CDR3 bases are TGTGCCAGCAGCCAAGGGGAGACCGGGGAGCTGTTTTTT.

By frequency in the sample, this clonotype is medium-sized. The V call is TRBV19, the J call TRBJ1-5, with TRBD1 as a possible D gene (6 bases). V lost 1 base and J lost 0, with 13 bases in between. The CDR3 length is 17 residues. Germline CDR1 LNHDA, CDR2 SQIVND (reference sequence). The CDR3 nucleotides read TGTGCCAGTAGTATAGTGGACAGCTTTTTTAGCAATCAGCCCCAGCATTTT. It codes for CASSIVDSFFSNQPQHF.

The rearrangement joins TRBV2 to TRBJ2-4; TRBD1 aligns across 9 bases. This CDR3 has 13 residues. V shed 6 bases, J shed 15 bases, and the junction held 12 bases outside the gene matches. From germline, CDR1 is SNHLY and CDR2 FYNNEI. This CDR3 reads CASRPEGTGNLYF. As DNA, the CDR3 is TGTGCCAGCAGGCCCGAGGGGACAGGGAATCTGTACTTC.

The CDR3 sequence: CASSLGSSDTGELFF. The CDR3 DNA reads TGTGCCAGCAGCTTAGGTTCTAGCGACACCGGGGAGCTGTTTTTT. The chain couples TRBV13 to TRBJ2-2; the D gene is possibly TRBD2 (6 bases). The V end was cut by 0 bases, the J end by 3 bases, with 8 bases between. The CDR3 spans 15 residues. Per the germline V gene, CDR1 is PRHDT and CDR2 is FYEKMQ (reference sequence). The full variable domain, in which reference TRBV13 and TRBJ2-2 provide the parts outside the CDR3, is AAGVIQSPRHLIKEKRETATLKCYPIPRHDTVYWYQQGPGQDPQFLISFYEKMQSDKGSIPDRFSAQQFSDYHSELNMSSLELGDSALYFCASSLGSSDTGELFFGEGSRLTVL.

The table lists this clonotype with a few counts. The rearrangement uses TRBV9 and TRBJ2-1; D perhaps matches TRBD2 (5 bases). The germline V gene has CDR1 SGDLS and CDR2 YYNGEE. V lost 0 bases to trimming and J lost 2 bases, with 9 bases between them. The CDR3 covers 15 residues. DNA for the CDR3: TGTGCCAGCAGCGTAGAAGCCGGGGCCTACAATGAGCAGTTCTTC. This encodes CASSVEAGAYNEQFF.

This clonotype is termed medium-sized. The rearrangement joins TRBV20-1 to TRBJ2-7; D is unresolved. Between the trimmed V and J ends, which lost 5 bases and 1 base, there was a span of 12 bases. Germline CDR1 is DFQATT and CDR2 is SNEGSKA (reference sequence). The CDR3 is 13 amino acids. CDR3 loop: CSAGGRTSYEQYF. The CDR3, as DNA: TGCAGTGCTGGCGGCCGCACATCCTACGAGCAGTACTTC.

This clonotype has ten or more counts. V is TRBV6-5 and J is TRBJ2-7, with 14 positions matching TRBD2. Germline CDR1 reads MNHEY; CDR2 reads SVGAGI. The CDR3 runs 16 residues. Trimming took 0 bases from V and 7 from J; bases not matched to a gene: 5. CDR3 region: CASSYSTSGGAWEQYF. The CDR3 DNA sequence: TGTGCCAGCAGTTACTCGACTAGCGGGGGGGCCTGGGAGCAGTACTTC.

The chain has TRBV18 and TRBJ2-7, with D perhaps matching TRBD1 (6 bases). V lost 6 bases to trimming and J lost 1 base, with 16 bases between them. The CDR3 has 15 amino acids. Germline V CDR1 and CDR2: KGHSH, LQKENI. The CDR3 sequence: CASSPETGLSYEQYF. The DNA of the CDR3 is TGTGCCAGCTCCCCTGAGACAGGTTTATCCTACGAGCAGTACTTC.

The rearrangement links TRBV2 to TRBJ2-3; 12 positions match TRBD1. The CDR3 is made up of 17 amino acids. Germline CDR1 is SNHLY and CDR2 is FYNNEI. Germline trimming cut 6 bases from V and 5 bases from J; bases unmatched to any gene: 12. The CDR3: CASSTGTGGGLEDTQYF. CDR3 coding DNA: TGTGCCAGCAGCACCGGGACAGGGGGCGGTTTGGAAGATACGCAGTATTTT.

The chain employs TRBV30 and TRBJ2-7, with 10 bases lining up with TRBD2. With 4 bases clipped from V and 6 bases from J, the junction kept 6 bases outside the gene matches. Germline CDR1 is GTSNPN and CDR2 is SVGIG (reference sequence). The CDR3 is 13 amino acids. The DNA of the CDR3 is TGTGCCTGGACTAAGACTAGCGGGCTCGAGCAGTACTTC. This codes for CAWTKTSGLEQYF.

This sequence joins TRBV18 and TRBJ2-7; D is possibly TRBD2 (5 bases). The CDR3 is made up of 17 amino acids. Germline CDR1 and CDR2: KGHSH and LQKENI. The V gene lost 6 bases and the J gene lost 0 bases, with 21 bases spanning the gap. This CDR3 is CASSPKDSFFSSYEQYF. In DNA form, the CDR3 reads TGTGCCAGCTCCCCAAAGGACTCTTTCTTCAGCTCCTACGAGCAGTACTTC.

The chain joins TRBV6-1 to TRBJ1-1; D call uncertain. Looked up from germline, CDR1 is MNHNS and CDR2 is SASEGT. The CDR3 sequence is 16 residues long. Trimming cost V 0 bases and J 5 bases, with 16 bases left between them. The CDR3 loop reads CASSEALLGGKTEAFF. The CDR3 nucleotides read TGTGCCAGCAGTGAAGCGTTGCTTGGAGGGAAGACTGAAGCTTTCTTT.